The 26 T cell receptor beta chains given below trace back to one sample, sequenced in a study of regulatory T cells. The study's findings and limits: Hydrophobic residues at CDR3 positions 6 and 7 were enriched in conventional CD4+ T cells of CD3G-deficient patients.

The antigens of these receptors remain unknown. The PCR used 52 TRBV and 13 TRBJ primers. Generated by immunoSEQ multiplex PCR, the TCRdb table keeps only in-frame clones and is missing some. This table holds tens of thousands of clones, about 88% found once. Sequencing used conventional CD4+ T cells sorted from blood. The receptors come from a child aged 5 to 17 with CD3G deficiency.

The genes are TRBV5-3 and TRBJ1-3; 10 bases align to TRBD1. TRBV5-3 is filed as an ORF, its function uncertain. This CDR3 has 21 amino acids. The ends lost 0 bases at V and 0 bases at J; junction bases unmatched: 15. The CDR3 spells CARSLAYGQGGSGNSGNTIYF. The CDR3 bases are TGTGCCAGAAGCTTGGCCTACGGACAGGGGGGAAGTGGGAACTCTGGAAACACCATATATTTT.

This clone came up once. V gene TRBV6-1 combines with J gene TRBJ2-4, with D perhaps TRBD2 (5 bases). Germline CDR1 MNHNS, CDR2 SASEGT. This CDR3 has 12 amino acids. Trimming left V 8 bases short and J 7 bases short, with 12 bases between. The CDR3 DNA follows: TGTGCCAGCGGAAGAGGGTTGAACATTCAGTACTTC. Encoded protein: CASGRGLNIQYF.

This chain connects TRBV30 to TRBJ2-3; D is ambiguous. V lost 0 bases and J lost 8, with 9 bases in between. Germline V gene sequence: CDR1 GTSNPN, CDR2 SVGIG (reference sequence). CDR3 length equals 12 residues. The CDR3 is CAWSVQWGTQYF. CDR3 in DNA: TGTGCCTGGAGTGTACAATGGGGTACGCAGTATTTT. The whole variable domain, filled in from reference TRBV30 and TRBJ2-3, reads SQTIHQWPATLVQPVGSPLSLECTVEGTSNPNLYWYRQAAGRGLQLLFYSVGIGQISSEVPQNLSASRPQDRQFILSSKKLLLSDSGFYLCAWSVQWGTQYFGPGTRLTVL.

This chain uses TRBV5-1 with TRBJ2-6; the match to TRBD1 covers 7 bases. The CDR3 totals 16 residues. Germline CDR1 reads SGHRS; CDR2 reads YFSETQ. V shed 4 bases and J 0 bases; nucleotides not matched to a gene: 4. The CDR3 is CASSPGQHSGANVLTF. CDR3 bases: TGCGCCAGCAGCCCGGGACAGCACTCTGGGGCCAACGTCCTGACTTTC.

The rearrangement links TRBV28 to TRBJ1-2; tentatively, D is TRBD1 (6 bases). Germline loops: CDR1 MDHEN, CDR2 SYDVKM. There are 14 residues in the CDR3. Trimming shortened V by 4 bases and J by 4 bases, and 13 bases separated the two germline ends. The CDR3 nucleotides are TGTGCCAGCAGTTCCTCAGGGGCTGGCTATGGCTACACCTTC. It codes for CASSSSGAGYGYTF.

The chain links TRBV5-1 to TRBJ2-2, with 10 bases identical to TRBD1. Germline values: CDR1 SGHRS, CDR2 YFSETQ. Unmatched junction bases numbered 4, after V lost 5 bases and J lost 3 bases. The CDR3 runs to 15 residues. For the CDR3, the DNA is TGCGCCAGCAGAGCCGGGACAGGGGACACCGGGGAGCTGTTTTTT. Encoded protein: CASRAGTGDTGELFF.

The V gene is TRBV6-1, the J gene TRBJ1-3, with D uncertain. Trimming shortened V by 2 bases and J by 5 bases, and 7 bases separated the two germline ends. CDR3 length: 13 amino acids. Germline V gene lookup returns CDR1 MNHNS and CDR2 SASEGT. This CDR3 reads CASSELGRNTIYF. The CDR3 DNA is TGTGCCAGCAGTGAACTTGGACGAAACACCATATATTTT.

As concerns this clone: Other DNA sequences in the same sample also yield this CDR3. This sequence joins TRBV18 and TRBJ1-1; no clear D. The CDR3 runs to 12 residues. V dropped 2 bases and J dropped 5 bases, with 6 bases sitting between them. Looked up from germline, CDR1 is KGHSH and CDR2 is LQKENI. The CDR3 protein is CASSPGKTEAFF. For the CDR3, the DNA is TGTGCCAGCTCACCAGGGAAAACTGAAGCTTTCTTT.

This chain uses TRBV28 with TRBJ2-7; D is perhaps TRBD2 (6 bases). The CDR3 runs to 14 residues. The V gene lost 2 bases and the J gene lost 6 bases, with 14 bases spanning the gap. Germline CDR1 and CDR2: MDHEN and SYDVKM. The CDR3 loop is CASSLNIGGGEQYF. As DNA, the CDR3 is TGTGCCAGCAGTTTAAACATCGGGGGAGGCGAGCAGTACTTC.

V is TRBV7-9 and J is TRBJ2-1; D tentatively reads TRBD1 or TRBD2 (5 bases each). From germline, CDR1 is SEHNR and CDR2 FQNEAQ (reference sequence). CDR3 length equals 14 residues. The ends were cut back, 7 bases at V and 4 bases at J, with 14 bases in the middle. DNA for the CDR3: TGTGCCAGCACGACGGGGCAGCAATACAATGAGCAGTTCTTC. Amino acids: CASTTGQQYNEQFF.

CDR3 sequence reads: CASSRSPDRAQNTEAFF. The CDR3 bases are TGCGCCAGCAGCCGGTCCCCGGACAGGGCCCAGAACACTGAAGCTTTCTTT. This chain uses TRBV4-1 with TRBJ1-1; 8 bases fit TRBD1. After removal of 4 bases from V and 1 base from J, the junction contained 11 bases not matched to a gene. Germline V CDR1 and CDR2: MGHRA, YSYEKL. The CDR3 totals 17 residues.

The V and J genes are TRBV6-1 and TRBJ2-1; 14 bases line up with TRBD2. The CDR3 totals 17 residues. The trim removed 1 base at V and 7 bases at J, leaving 6 bases unmatched. Per germline, CDR1 MNHNS and CDR2 SASEGT. CDR3 sequence (DNA): TGTGCCAGCAGTGAAGGACCCTGGACTAGCGGGAGGAATGAGCAGTTCTTC. Amino acid sequence: CASSEGPWTSGRNEQFF.

This sequence joins TRBV5-1 and TRBJ2-3, with 13 positions matching TRBD2. The CDR3 consists of 16 residues. Germline assignment: CDR1 SGHRS and CDR2 YFSETQ. The V and J ends lost 4 bases and 2 bases, in that order; junction bases with no gene match: 4. The CDR3: CASSAGLAGDTDTQYF. DNA for the CDR3: TGCGCCAGCAGCGCCGGACTAGCGGGAGACACAGATACGCAGTATTTT.

The gene calls are TRBV28 and TRBJ1-5; 9 bases fit TRBD1. The V segment lost 4 bases and the J segment 0 bases; nucleotides outside the gene matches: 10. CDR1 MDHEN and CDR2 SYDVKM come from the germline V gene. This CDR3 is built from 18 residues. CDR3 region: CASSSGRRTGVSNQPQHF. CDR3 DNA sequence: TGTGCCAGCAGTTCGGGACGCAGGACAGGGGTTAGCAATCAGCCCCAGCATTTT.

Regarding this clone: The sample holds other DNA sequences that translate to the same CDR3. The gene calls are TRBV20-1 and TRBJ2-1, with a tentative D call TRBD1 (5 bases). CDR1 DFQATT and CDR2 SNEGSKA come from the germline V gene (reference sequence). The CDR3 is made up of 11 amino acids. Deletions cut 5 bases from V and 8 bases from J, with 10 bases between. CDR3 DNA sequence: TGCAGTGCTTTAGTGGGGCATGAGCAGTTCTTC. Translating it yields CSALVGHEQFF.

A few counts support this clone. J is TRBJ2-7 and V is TRBV18; TRBD1 or TRBD2 may be the D gene (5 bases each). The germline CDR1 and CDR2 sequences are KGHSH and LQKENI. V was trimmed by 5 bases and J by 7 bases, leaving 9 bases between them. The CDR3 runs to 11 residues. The CDR3 reads CASSGGQEQYF. Here the CDR3 DNA reads TGTGCCAGCTCAGGGGGTCAGGAGCAGTACTTC.

The rearrangement uses TRBV7-8 and TRBJ2-7; 8 bases are shared with TRBD1. Trimming took 5 bases from V and 1 from J; bases not matched to a gene: 7. This CDR3 has 15 amino acids. The germline CDR1 and CDR2 sequences are SGHVS and FQNEAQ. For the CDR3, the DNA is TGTGCCAGCAGCCCCTGGACAGGGCGGTCCTACGAGCAGTACTTC. This translates into CASSPWTGRSYEQYF.

V gene TRBV20-1 combines with J gene TRBJ2-3; no clear D. CDR3 length equals 11 residues. The germline V gene has CDR1 DFQATT and CDR2 SNEGSKA (reference sequence). Trimming took 6 bases from V and 2 from J, leaving 6 bases between them. This CDR3 reads CSAMSTDTQYF. CDR3 DNA sequence: TGCAGTGCCATGTCCACAGATACGCAGTATTTT.

This clone was counted a single time. The chain couples TRBV7-9 to TRBJ2-5; 7 positions match TRBD1. Trimming took 0 bases from V and 3 from J; bases not matched to a gene: 10. This CDR3 comprises 17 residues. Looked up from germline, CDR1 is SEHNR and CDR2 is FQNEAQ (reference sequence). In DNA form, the CDR3 reads TGTGCCAGCAGCTTAGCCCAGGGGGTGGGCGAAAAAGAGACCCAGTACTTC. Encoded protein: CASSLAQGVGEKETQYF.

This chain uses TRBV19 with TRBJ2-3; 9 nucleotides match TRBD2. Germline V lookup: CDR1 LNHDA, CDR2 SQIVND (reference sequence). CDR3 length equals 15 residues. Germline trimming cut 4 bases from V and 1 base from J; bases unmatched to any gene: 3. CDR3 loop: CASSRGLAGTDTQYF. The CDR3 nucleotides are TGTGCCAGTAGTAGGGGACTAGCAGGCACAGATACGCAGTATTTT.

The V call is TRBV28, the J call TRBJ2-1; unclear D gene. The germline V and J ends were trimmed by 3 bases and 9 bases, with 6 bases remaining between them. The CDR3 sequence is 11 residues long. Germline V gene data show CDR1 as MDHEN and CDR2 as SYDVKM. The CDR3 region has the DNA TGTGCCAGCAGTTTGTTGGGTGAGCAGTTCTTC. Protein product: CASSLLGEQFF.

J is TRBJ2-7 and V is TRBV7-9; possible D gene TRBD2, 5 bases. The V gene's germline CDR1 is SEHNR and CDR2 FQNEAQ (reference sequence). V was shortened by 5 bases and J by 2 bases, with 13 bases between the two germline ends. The CDR3 runs 14 residues. CDR3 protein: CASSPPGNPYEQYF. The DNA for the CDR3 is TGTGCCAGCAGCCCTCCGGGAAACCCCTACGAGCAGTACTTC.

This clone occurred a few times. The chain joins TRBV28 to TRBJ2-7; 8 nucleotides align to TRBD1. CDR1 is MDHEN, CDR2 SYDVKM, per germline. After removal of 4 bases from V and 6 bases from J, the junction contained 11 bases not matched to a gene. The CDR3 runs 15 residues. Here the CDR3 DNA reads TGTGCCAGCAGTTCCCCTAGGACAGGGCGGCGCGAGCAGTACTTC. Its protein product is CASSSPRTGRREQYF.

This clone was observed a handful of times. CDR3: CASSPNPRTGEKLFF. CDR3 bases: TGTGCCAGCAGTCCTAACCCGCGGACGGGGGAAAAACTGTTTTTT. V and J are TRBV6-6 and TRBJ1-4; D uncertain. Germline lookup yields CDR1 MNHNY and CDR2 SVGAGI (reference sequence). The CDR3 length is 15 residues. The V and J ends lost 5 bases and 8 bases respectively, with 18 bases between them.

The chain joins TRBV28 to TRBJ2-4; a possible D gene is TRBD1 (7 bases). The V gene lost 6 bases and the J gene lost 0 bases, with 15 bases spanning the gap. The CDR3 spans 16 residues. CDR1 and CDR2 from the germline V gene are MDHEN and SYDVKM. Written as DNA, the CDR3 is TGTGCCAGCAGCCCCTACAGGGGACTAGCCAAAAACATTCAGTACTTC. Protein: CASSPYRGLAKNIQYF.

The CDR3 is CATRGHPTDTQYF. The CDR3 coding sequence is TGTGCCACTCGCGGACACCCCACAGATACGCAGTATTTT. The chain recombines TRBV11-3 with TRBJ2-3, with a weak D call TRBD1 (5 bases). Trimming took off 10 bases at V and 2 bases at J, with 13 bases between the two ends. Germline-derived CDR1 and CDR2 are SGHNT and YENEEA. This CDR3 is 13 amino acids long.